This TCR beta chain stems from a study of blood T cells in healthy people across ages (dated by TCRdb to between 2014 and 2017). With respect to the entire study: In model experiments, template switching captured roughly one uniquely barcoded TCR beta cDNA molecule for every two T cells. Using deep sequencing normalized with unique cDNA molecular identifiers, the study measured how TCR beta repertoire diversity changes with age. The donors were divided into four age groups: young (average about 16 years), middle-aged (about 41), aged (about 56) and long-lived (around 80). Donors of different ages were randomly distributed across sequencing lanes to avoid experimental bias. The study analyzed two additional independent replicas of 1 million unique cDNA reads from the same blood draw for two donors, one aged 18 to 29 and one aged 80 or older. The research as a whole found: Because donor CMV infection status was unknown, age-related changes in expanded clonotypes were potentially confounded. As age increased, observed TCR beta diversity per million T cells dropped in a roughly linear way, and a significant reduction was already evident by age roughly 36. Conclusive comparison of naive and antigen-experienced compartments was prevented by the profiling of bulk unsorted PBMCs. Total diversity estimates from one million sequenced T cells were considered lower bounds and underestimates. There was a strong correlation between observed TCR beta diversity and the percentage of naive T cells measured by flow cytometry. Compared with the aged group, the long-lived group had more naive CD4+ T cells, fewer expanded clones and increased TCR diversity, suggesting age selection.

Regarding this clonotype: Its antigen remains unidentified. No base-level quality is on record; no much larger clone is a single base apart.

The 35 to 40 donors, aged 6 to 90 years, were systemically healthy Caucasian individuals from Russia. Approximately 9 milliliters of peripheral blood were collected from each donor into EDTA-treated Vacutainer tubes. Ficoll-Paque density-gradient centrifugation was used to isolate PBMCs, with at least 7 million obtained per sample. Trizol reagent was used to extract total RNA from the PBMCs, yielding at least 5.5 micrograms per sample. For every donor, an aliquot of PBMCs went through flow cytometry to measure the percentages of naive CD45RAhigh/CD27high T cells. Between the V and J ends, shortened by 4 bases and 0 bases respectively, the junction contains 9 bases. CDR1 SGHRS and CDR2 YFSETQ were looked up in the germline V gene. The CDR3 numbers 14 residues from cysteine through phenylalanine. Only the CDR3 part of the read is kept: 42 bases, read in frame from the first base. Libraries were constructed by 5' RACE. The run used an Illumina HiSeq 2500. A second roughly 7 to 11 cycle PCR used a sample-barcoded 5' primer and a J-beta primer mix. Each TCR beta cDNA molecule received a unique molecular identifier from a template-switch 5' adaptor carrying 12 random nucleotides. At least 3 million CDR3-containing paired-end reads were obtained from each sample. The Mint cDNA synthesis kit, primed by a TRBC-specific oligonucleotide, was used to synthesize first-strand cDNA from all RNA. Following uracil-DNA glycosylase treatment, a first 18-cycle PCR with universal primers M1SS and BC2_uni_R was performed on all cDNA. For the original study's pipeline: For normalization, 1 million high-quality reads were randomly selected from each sample, with every read carrying a distinct molecular identifier. Instead of being binned into consensus sequences, reads with shared molecular identifiers were discarded. MiTCR, set to a Q25 quality threshold and the strictest error-elimination algorithm, was used for CDR3 identification, clonotype clustering and error correction. A nonparametric unseen species model using Euler transformation provided a lower-bound estimate of total TCR beta diversity. The public reads were reprocessed in TCRdb via fastp at Q25 and MiXCR, keeping in-frame beta chains. Each entry is one CDR3 protein sequence, shown with its most common DNA and genes. The V and J calls were not made by the authors but by TCRdb's processing. Across this sample there are 650,000 to 950,000 distinct CDR3 sequences, with around 42% seen only once. Roughly a fifth of the sample rests with the top ten.

The receptor comes from a man between 60 and 75 years old in good health. This chain is built from TRBV5-1 and TRBJ2-3; the D gene remains uncertain. Sequenced input: blood. The CDR3 amino acid sequence is: CASSTTDSTDTQYF. The nucleotide sequence is given as TGCGCCAGCAGCACTACTGACAGCACAGATACGCAGTATTTT. Beyond the CDR3, the reference TRBV5-1 and TRBJ2-3 genes provide the residues; the full variable domain reads: KAGVTQTPRYLIKTRGQQVTLSCSPISGHRSVSWYQQTPGQGLQFLFEYFSETQRNKGNFPGRFSGRQFSNSRSEMNVSTLELGDSALYLCASSTTDSTDTQYFGPGTRLTVL.